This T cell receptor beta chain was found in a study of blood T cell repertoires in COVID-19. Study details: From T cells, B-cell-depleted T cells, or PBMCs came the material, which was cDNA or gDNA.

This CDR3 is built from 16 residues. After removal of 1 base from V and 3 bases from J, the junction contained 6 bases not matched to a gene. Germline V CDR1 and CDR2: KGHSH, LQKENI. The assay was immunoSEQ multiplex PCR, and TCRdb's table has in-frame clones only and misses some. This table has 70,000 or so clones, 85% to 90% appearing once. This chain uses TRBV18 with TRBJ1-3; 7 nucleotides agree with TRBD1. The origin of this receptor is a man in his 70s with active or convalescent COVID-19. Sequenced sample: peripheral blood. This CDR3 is CASSPLSGTDGNTIYF. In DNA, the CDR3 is TGTGCCAGCTCACCACTATCCGGGACAGATGGAAACACCATATATTTT. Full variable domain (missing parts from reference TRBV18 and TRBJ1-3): NAGVMQNPRHLVRRRGQEARLRCSPMKGHSHVYWYRQLPEEGLKFMVYLQKENIIDESGMPKERFSAEFPKEGPSILRIQQVVRGDSAAYFCASSPLSGTDGNTIYFGEGSWLTVV.